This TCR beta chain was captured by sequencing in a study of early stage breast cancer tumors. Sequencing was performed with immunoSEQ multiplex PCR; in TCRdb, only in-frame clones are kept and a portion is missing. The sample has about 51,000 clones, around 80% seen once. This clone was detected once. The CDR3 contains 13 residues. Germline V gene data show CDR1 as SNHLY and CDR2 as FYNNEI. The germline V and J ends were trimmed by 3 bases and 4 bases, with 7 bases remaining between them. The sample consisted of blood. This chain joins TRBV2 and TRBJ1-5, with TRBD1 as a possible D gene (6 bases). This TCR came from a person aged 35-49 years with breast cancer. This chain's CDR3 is CASSDDRNQPQHF. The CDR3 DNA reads TGTGCCAGCAGTGACGACAGGAATCAGCCCCAGCATTTT.